Here is one T cell receptor beta chain with its context. Its antigen is not known. A quantity of about 0.45 to 1 ug RNA underwent reverse transcription using random hexamers. By means of immunoSEQ multiplex PCR, TCR beta CDR3 spanning 54 Vbeta and 13 Jbeta underwent amplification. Via MiXCR, TCRdb re-called the immunoSEQ multiplex PCR reads, giving one row per CDR3 protein. The data contain roughly 200,000 distinct CDR3 sequences, roughly 92% of them seen just once; the ten biggest clones take up approximately 0.11%. These data belong to a study of CD8 T cells in Susac syndrome. At the level of the study: Patients with Susac syndrome, at blood draw, were therapy-naive, on corticosteroids, or on intravenous immunoglobulin alone. General study points: As the study acknowledged, the number of individuals in its TCR sequencing and HLA analysis was relatively small.

CDR3 length: 14 residues. Deletions cut 2 bases from V and 8 bases from J, with 10 bases between. Germline CDR1 and CDR2: KGHSH and LQKENI. The study sequenced TCR beta in blood CD8+ and CD4+ T cells. Sequencing used CD4+ T cells from PBMCs. The TCR comes from a human donor with Susac syndrome. The chain combines TRBV18 with TRBJ1-6; D ambiguous. The CDR3 DNA reads TGTGCCAGCTCACCAAGCCCGGGAGATTCACCCCTCCACTTT. Translated: CASSPSPGDSPLHF.